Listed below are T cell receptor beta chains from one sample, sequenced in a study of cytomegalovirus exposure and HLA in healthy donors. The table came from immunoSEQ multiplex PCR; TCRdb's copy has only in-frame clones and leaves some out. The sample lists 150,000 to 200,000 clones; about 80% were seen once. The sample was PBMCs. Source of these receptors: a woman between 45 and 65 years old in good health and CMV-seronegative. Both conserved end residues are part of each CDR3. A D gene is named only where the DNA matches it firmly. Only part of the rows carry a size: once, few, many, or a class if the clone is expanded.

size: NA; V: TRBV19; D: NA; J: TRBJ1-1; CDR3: CASSRGSYTEAFF; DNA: TGTGCCAGTAGTAGGGGCAGCTACACTGAAGCTTTCTTT
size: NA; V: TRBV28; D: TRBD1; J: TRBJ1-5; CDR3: CASGDPGGSSLQHF; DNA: TGTGCCAGCGGAGACCCAGGGGGCTCCAGCCTCCAGCATTTT
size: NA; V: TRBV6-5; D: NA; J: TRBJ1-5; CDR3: CASSPQGRVNQPQHF; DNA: TGTGCCAGCAGCCCACAGGGAAGGGTGAATCAGCCCCAGCATTTT
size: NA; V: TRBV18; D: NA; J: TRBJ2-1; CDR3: CASSPPARSGATNEQFF; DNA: TGTGCCAGCTCACCCCCAGCTCGGTCAGGGGCTACCAATGAGCAGTTCTTC
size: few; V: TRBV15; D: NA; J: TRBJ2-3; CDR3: CATLQGSDGTDTQYF; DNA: TGTGCCACCCTTCAGGGGAGCGACGGCACAGATACGCAGTATTTT
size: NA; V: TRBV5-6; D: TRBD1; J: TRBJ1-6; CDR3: CASSLHGQGAGSPLHF; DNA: TGTGCCAGCAGCCTACACGGACAGGGGGCAGGGTCACCCCTCCACTTT
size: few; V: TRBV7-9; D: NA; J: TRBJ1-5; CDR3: CSSSLIGDNQPQHF; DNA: TGTTCCAGCAGCTTAATAGGGGACAATCAGCCCCAGCATTTT
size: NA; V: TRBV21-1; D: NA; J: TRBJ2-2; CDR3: CASSKGAGGGTVALVDTGELFF; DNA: TGTGCCAGCAGCAAAGGTGCTGGCGGGGGGACAGTTGCTTTAGTGGACACCGGGGAGCTGTTTTTT
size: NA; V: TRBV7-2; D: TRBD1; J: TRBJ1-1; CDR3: CASSWGQGNTEAFF; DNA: TGTGCCAGCAGCTGGGGACAGGGGAACACTGAAGCTTTCTTT
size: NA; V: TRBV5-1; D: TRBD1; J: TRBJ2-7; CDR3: CASSTGTVPSTYEQYF; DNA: TGCGCCAGCAGCACAGGGACAGTACCATCCACCTACGAGCAGTACTTC
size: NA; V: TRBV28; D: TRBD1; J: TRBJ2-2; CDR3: CASRGTGPTGELFF; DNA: TGTGCCAGCAGAGGGACAGGACCGACCGGGGAGCTGTTTTTT
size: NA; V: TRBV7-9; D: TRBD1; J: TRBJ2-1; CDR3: CASSLSGQGVGEQFF; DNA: TGTGCCAGCAGCTTATCCGGACAGGGTGTTGGTGAGCAGTTCTTC
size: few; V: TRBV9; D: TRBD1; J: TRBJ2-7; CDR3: CASSLDREGYEQYF; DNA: TGTGCCAGCAGCCTTGACAGGGAAGGGTACGAGCAGTACTTC
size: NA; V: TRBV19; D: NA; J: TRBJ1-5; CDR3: CASSIQSSDRKNQPQHF; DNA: TGTGCCAGTAGTATCCAATCTTCAGACAGGAAGAATCAGCCCCAGCATTTT
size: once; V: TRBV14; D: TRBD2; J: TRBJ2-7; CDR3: CASSLLAAAGEQYF; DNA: TGTGCCAGCAGCCTCCTAGCGGCCGCGGGGGAGCAGTACTTC
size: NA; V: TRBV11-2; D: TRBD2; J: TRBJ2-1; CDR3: CASSAGAAGGSSYNEQFF; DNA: TGTGCCAGCAGCGCCGGGGCAGCGGGAGGCAGCTCCTACAATGAGCAGTTCTTC
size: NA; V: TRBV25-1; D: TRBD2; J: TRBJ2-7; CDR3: CASSPSGRTSEQYF; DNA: TGTGCCAGCTCACCTAGCGGGAGAACCTCCGAGCAGTACTTC
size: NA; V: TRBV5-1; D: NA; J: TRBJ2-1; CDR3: CASSFGERVVPYNEQFF; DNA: TGCGCCAGCAGCTTTGGGGAGCGGGTGGTCCCCTACAATGAGCAGTTCTTC
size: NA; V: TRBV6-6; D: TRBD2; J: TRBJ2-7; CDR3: CASSSSGRGNEQYF; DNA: TGTGCCAGCAGTTCTAGCGGGAGGGGGAACGAGCAGTACTTC
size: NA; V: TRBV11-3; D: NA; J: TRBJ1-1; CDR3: CASSDRNTEAFF; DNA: TGTGCCAGCAGCGACAGAAACACTGAAGCTTTCTTT
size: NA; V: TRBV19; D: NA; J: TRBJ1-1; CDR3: CASSSREGTEAFF; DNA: TGTGCCAGTAGTAGCCGGGAGGGCACTGAAGCTTTCTTT
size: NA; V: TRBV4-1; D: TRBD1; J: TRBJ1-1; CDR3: CASSQTGQVGTEAFF; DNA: TGCGCCAGCAGCCAAACCGGACAGGTCGGCACTGAAGCTTTCTTT
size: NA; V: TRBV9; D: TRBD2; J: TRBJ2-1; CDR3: CASSPKVAGVDNEQFF; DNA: TGTGCCAGCAGCCCAAAGGTAGCGGGGGTAGACAATGAGCAGTTCTTC
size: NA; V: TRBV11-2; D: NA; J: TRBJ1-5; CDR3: CARSFGHQPQHF; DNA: TGTGCCAGGTCTTTTGGGCATCAGCCCCAGCATTTT
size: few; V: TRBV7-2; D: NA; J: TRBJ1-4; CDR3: CASSLSAFNEKLFF; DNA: TGTGCCAGCAGCTTAAGCGCGTTTAATGAAAAACTGTTTTTT
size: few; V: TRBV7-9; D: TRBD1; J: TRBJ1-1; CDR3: CASSWGTGANTEAFF; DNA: TGTGCCAGCAGCTGGGGGACAGGGGCCAACACTGAAGCTTTCTTT
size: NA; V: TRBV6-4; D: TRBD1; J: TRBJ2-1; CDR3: CASSEGQGANNEQFF; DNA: TGTGCCAGCAGTGAGGGACAGGGGGCGAACAATGAGCAGTTCTTC
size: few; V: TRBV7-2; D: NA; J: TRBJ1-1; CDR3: CASSTQGSRTEAFF; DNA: TGTGCCAGCAGCACCCAGGGCTCGAGGACTGAAGCTTTCTTT
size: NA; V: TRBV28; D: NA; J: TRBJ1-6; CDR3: CASRPAGTRNSPLHF; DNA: TGTGCCAGCAGACCCGCCGGGACAAGGAATTCACCCCTCCACTTT
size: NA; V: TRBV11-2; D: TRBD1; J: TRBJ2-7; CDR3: CASSFPGQGIREQYF; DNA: TGTGCCAGCAGCTTTCCGGGACAGGGGATTCGCGAGCAGTACTTC
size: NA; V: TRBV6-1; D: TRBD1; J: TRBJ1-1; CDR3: CASIRDSVLTEAFF; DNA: TGTGCCAGCATCCGGGACAGCGTCCTGACTGAAGCTTTCTTT
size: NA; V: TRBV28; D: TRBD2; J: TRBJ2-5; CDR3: CASGTSGSTETQYF; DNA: TGTGCCAGCGGGACTAGCGGGAGTACAGAGACCCAGTACTTC